The 11 T cell receptor beta chains below all came from one sample that was sequenced in a study of shared clonotypes between healthy human individuals (dated by TCRdb to 2020 to 2021). Preparation of the library involved the immunoSEQ multiplex PCR assay. Here the immuneACCESS table is served through TCRdb, limited to in-frame sequences with V and J called. Missing clones are a known gap in these copies; in checked studies unresolved V genes cover under half, and the rest lacks a known reason. The sample table holds about 2.4 million clones, of which approximately 94% were seen once. In total, the top ten clones hold 0.11% to 0.15% of the sample. The sequencing input was naive CD4+ T cells sorted from blood. Taken with the paper, the label for cell subset or site translates to: CD45RA+ positively selected. The receptor source for this set is a man aged 18 to 29 in good health.

The count of this clone is one. The chain joins TRBV7-8 to TRBJ1-1; the match to TRBD1 covers 8 bases. From germline, CDR1 is SGHVS and CDR2 FQNEAQ. The CDR3 is 14 residues long. V lost 5 bases and J lost 10; bases outside the gene matches: 12. The CDR3 region is CASSPSGGGSVAFF. The DNA for the CDR3 is TGTGCCAGCAGCCCATCAGGGGGCGGATCGGTAGCTTTCTTT.

This clone has only a few counts. The chain joins TRBV10-3 to TRBJ1-1; TRBD1 is a possible D gene (6 bases). The V gene lost 6 bases and the J gene lost 1 base, with 9 bases spanning the gap. Germline CDR1 reads ENHRY; CDR2 reads SYGVKD. The CDR3 contains 13 residues. Here the CDR3 reads CAIRTGTNTEAFF. Here the CDR3 DNA reads TGTGCCATCAGAACAGGGACGAACACTGAAGCTTTCTTT.

The V call is TRBV30, the J call TRBJ2-1; D possibly corresponds to TRBD1 (5 bases). This CDR3 region has 12 residues. Trimming shortened V by 6 bases and J by 8 bases, and 14 bases separated the two germline ends. The germline CDR1 and CDR2 sequences are GTSNPN and SVGIG (reference sequence). The CDR3 spells CACDKGSDEQFF. As DNA, the CDR3 is TGTGCCTGTGATAAGGGGTCCGATGAGCAGTTCTTC.

The chain uses TRBV2 and TRBJ2-2, with TRBD2 matching over 8 bases. J gave up 3 bases and V 5 bases, and 5 bases lay outside the gene matches. The germline gives CDR1 SNHLY, CDR2 FYNNEI. The CDR3 spans 15 residues. The CDR3 reads CASSRALADTGELFF. CDR3 DNA: TGTGCCAGCAGTCGGGCACTAGCGGACACCGGGGAGCTGTTTTTT.

The chain has TRBV5-1 and TRBJ2-3; 10 nucleotides align to TRBD2. The germline gives CDR1 SGHRS, CDR2 YFSETQ. Unmatched junction bases numbered 7, after V lost 0 bases and J lost 3 bases. The CDR3 extends over 17 amino acids. DNA for the CDR3: TGCGCCAGCAGCTTGGCTAGCGGGAGCGCTCGGACAGATACGCAGTATTTT. This gives the protein CASSLASGSARTDTQYF.

The chain couples TRBV5-1 to TRBJ2-2; perhaps TRBD2 as D (6 bases). Trimming took 4 bases from V and 6 from J, leaving 16 bases between them. The CDR3 has 15 residues. Germline values: CDR1 SGHRS, CDR2 YFSETQ. The CDR3 sequence is CASSPARTSPGELFF. The CDR3 nucleotides are TGCGCCAGCAGCCCGGCCCGTACTAGCCCCGGGGAGCTGTTTTTT. Full variable domain (remainder filled in from reference TRBV5-1 and TRBJ2-2): KAGVTQTPRYLIKTRGQQVTLSCSPISGHRSVSWYQQTPGQGLQFLFEYFSETQRNKGNFPGRFSGRQFSNSRSEMNVSTLELGDSALYLCASSPARTSPGELFFGEGSRLTVL.

This sequence joins TRBV5-4 and TRBJ2-5; D is uncertain. The CDR3 is 14 residues long. Per the germline V gene, CDR1 is SGHNT and CDR2 is YYREEE (reference sequence). Trimming left V 2 bases short and J 1 base short, with 9 bases between. CDR3 region: CASSFWGTQETQYF. The CDR3 bases are TGTGCCAGCAGCTTCTGGGGAACCCAAGAGACCCAGTACTTC.

As regards this clone: The sample carries other DNA sequences with the same CDR3. The chain combines TRBV11-2 with TRBJ2-3, with D hard to call. The CDR3 runs to 14 residues. Trimming took 1 base from V and 1 from J, leaving 6 bases between them. The germline V gene encodes CDR1 SGHAT and CDR2 FQNNGV. CDR3 in DNA: TGTGCCAGCAGCTTAGTAGGACGCACAGATACGCAGTATTTT. It yields the protein CASSLVGRTDTQYF.

This clone was seen only once. The CDR3 loop is CASSLPQGNTYEQYF. In DNA form, the CDR3 reads TGCGCCAGCAGCTTACCACAGGGTAACACCTACGAGCAGTACTTC. This sequence joins TRBV5-1 and TRBJ2-7; D possibly corresponds to TRBD1 (6 bases). This CDR3 contains 15 residues. The ends were cut back, 2 bases at V and 2 bases at J, with 14 bases in the middle. Germline CDR1 and CDR2: SGHRS and YFSETQ.

As to this clone: This sample includes further DNA sequences coding for the same CDR3. This chain connects TRBV5-4 to TRBJ2-3; a possible D gene is TRBD2 (6 bases). Trimming cost V 2 bases and J 0 bases, with 10 bases left between them. This CDR3 region has 15 residues. Germline assignment: CDR1 SGHNT and CDR2 YYREEE (reference sequence). In DNA form, the CDR3 reads TGTGCCAGCAGCTTACTGGCGGGAAGCACAGATACGCAGTATTTT. Translating gives CASSLLAGSTDTQYF.

V and J are TRBV4-1 and TRBJ1-1; the D gene is possibly TRBD1 (5 bases). The CDR3 extends over 13 amino acids. Germline CDR1 and CDR2: MGHRA and YSYEKL. V shed 0 bases and J shed 11 bases, with 13 bases lying between them. The CDR3 DNA is TGCGCCAGCAGCCAAGAATTGCGACAGATCGCTTTCTTT. This translates into CASSQELRQIAFF.